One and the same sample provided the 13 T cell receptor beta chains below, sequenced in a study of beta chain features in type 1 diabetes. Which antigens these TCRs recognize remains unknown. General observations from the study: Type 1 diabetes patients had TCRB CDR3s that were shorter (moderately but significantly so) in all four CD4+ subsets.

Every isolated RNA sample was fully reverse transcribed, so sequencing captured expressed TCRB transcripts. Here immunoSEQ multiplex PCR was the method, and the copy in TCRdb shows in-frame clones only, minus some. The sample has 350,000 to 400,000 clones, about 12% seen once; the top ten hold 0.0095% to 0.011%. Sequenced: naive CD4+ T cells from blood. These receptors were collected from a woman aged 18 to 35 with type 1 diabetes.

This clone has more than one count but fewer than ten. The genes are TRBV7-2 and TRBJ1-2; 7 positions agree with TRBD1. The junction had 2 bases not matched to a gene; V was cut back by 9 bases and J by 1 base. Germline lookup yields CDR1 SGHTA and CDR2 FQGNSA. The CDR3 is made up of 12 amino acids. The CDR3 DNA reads TGTGCCAGTCACAGGGGTAACTATGGCTACACCTTC. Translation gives CASHRGNYGYTF.

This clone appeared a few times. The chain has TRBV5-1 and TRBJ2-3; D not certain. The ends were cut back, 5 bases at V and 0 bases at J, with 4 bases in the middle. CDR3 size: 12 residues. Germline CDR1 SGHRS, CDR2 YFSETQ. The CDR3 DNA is TGCGCCAGCAGGACTAGCACAGATACGCAGTATTTT. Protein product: CASRTSTDTQYF.

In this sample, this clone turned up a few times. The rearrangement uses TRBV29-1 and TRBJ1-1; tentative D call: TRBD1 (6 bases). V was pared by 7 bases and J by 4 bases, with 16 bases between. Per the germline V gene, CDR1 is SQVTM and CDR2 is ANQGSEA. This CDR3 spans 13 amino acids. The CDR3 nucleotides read TGCAGCGGAATGGACAGCTTTACCACTGAAGCTTTCTTT. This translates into CSGMDSFTTEAFF.

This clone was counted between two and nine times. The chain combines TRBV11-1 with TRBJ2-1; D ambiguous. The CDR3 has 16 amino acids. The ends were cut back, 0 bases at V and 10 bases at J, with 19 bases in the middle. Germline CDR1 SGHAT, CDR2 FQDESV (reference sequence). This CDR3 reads CASSLAVSIRSREQFF. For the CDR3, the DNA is TGTGCCAGCAGCTTAGCGGTTTCCATCCGTAGTCGGGAGCAGTTCTTC.

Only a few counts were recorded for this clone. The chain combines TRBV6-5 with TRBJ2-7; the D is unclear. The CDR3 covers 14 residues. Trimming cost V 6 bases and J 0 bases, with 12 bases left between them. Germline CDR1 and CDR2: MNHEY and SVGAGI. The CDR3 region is CASSQEASSYEQYF. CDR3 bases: TGTGCCAGCAGCCAAGAGGCAAGCTCCTACGAGCAGTACTTC.

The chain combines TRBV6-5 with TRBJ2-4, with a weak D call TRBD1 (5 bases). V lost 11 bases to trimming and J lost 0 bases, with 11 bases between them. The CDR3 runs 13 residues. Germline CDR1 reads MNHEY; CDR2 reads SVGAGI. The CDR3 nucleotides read TGTGCCTCTTGGGGCTTAGCCAAAAACATTCAGTACTTC. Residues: CASWGLAKNIQYF.

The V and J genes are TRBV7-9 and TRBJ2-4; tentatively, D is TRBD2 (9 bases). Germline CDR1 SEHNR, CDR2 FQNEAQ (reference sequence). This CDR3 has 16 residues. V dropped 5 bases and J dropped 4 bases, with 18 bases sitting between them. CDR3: CASSPSGGTGKNIQYF. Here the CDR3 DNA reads TGTGCCAGCAGCCCGAGCGGGGGGACAGGTAAAAACATTCAGTACTTC.

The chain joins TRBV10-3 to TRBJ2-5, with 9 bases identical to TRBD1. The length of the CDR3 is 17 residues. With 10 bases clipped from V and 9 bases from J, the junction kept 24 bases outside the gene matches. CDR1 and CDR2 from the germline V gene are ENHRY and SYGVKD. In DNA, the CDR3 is TGTGCCACGAGGGGCCGGACAGGGGCACACCCCAAGAGTGCCCAGTACTTC. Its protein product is CATRGRTGAHPKSAQYF.

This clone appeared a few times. The CDR3 DNA sequence: TGTGCCAGCAGGTTGCAATCGGTAGTGGCGGACACTGAAGCTTTCTTT. Translating it yields CASRLQSVVADTEAFF. V usage is TRBV5-4 and J usage is TRBJ1-1; D is undetermined. The CDR3 has 16 amino acids. Trimming stripped 5 bases from V and 3 bases from J, with 20 bases between. CDR1 SGHNT and CDR2 YYREEE come from the germline V gene (reference sequence).

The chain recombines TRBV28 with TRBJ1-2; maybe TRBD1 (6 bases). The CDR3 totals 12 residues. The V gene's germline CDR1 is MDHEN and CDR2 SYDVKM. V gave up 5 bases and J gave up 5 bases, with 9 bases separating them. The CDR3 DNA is TGTGCCAGCAGTCCCCAGGGGTATGGCTACACCTTC. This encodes CASSPQGYGYTF.

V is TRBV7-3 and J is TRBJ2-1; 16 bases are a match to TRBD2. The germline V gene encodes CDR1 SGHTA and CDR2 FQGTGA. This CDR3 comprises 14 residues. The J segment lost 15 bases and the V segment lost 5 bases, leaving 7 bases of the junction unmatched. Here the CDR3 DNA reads TGTGCCAGCAGCAAGGGACTAGCGGGAGGGCCTCGGTTCTTC. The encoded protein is CASSKGLAGGPRFF.

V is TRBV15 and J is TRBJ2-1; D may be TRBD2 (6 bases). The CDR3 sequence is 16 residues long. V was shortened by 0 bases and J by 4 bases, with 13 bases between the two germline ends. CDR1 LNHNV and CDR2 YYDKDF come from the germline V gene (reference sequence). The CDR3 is CATSRDPASAYNEQFF. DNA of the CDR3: TGTGCCACCAGCAGAGATCCGGCTAGCGCATACAATGAGCAGTTCTTC. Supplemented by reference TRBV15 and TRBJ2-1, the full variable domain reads DAMVIQNPRYQVTQFGKPVTLSCSQTLNHNVMYWYQQKSSQAPKLLFHYYDKDFNNEADTPDNFQSRRPNTSFCFLDIRSPGLGDTAMYLCATSRDPASAYNEQFFGPGTRLTVL.

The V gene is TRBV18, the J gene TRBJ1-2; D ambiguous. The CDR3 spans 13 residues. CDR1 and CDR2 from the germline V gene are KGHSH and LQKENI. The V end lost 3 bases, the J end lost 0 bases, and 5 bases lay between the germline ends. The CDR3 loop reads CASSPLTNYGYTF. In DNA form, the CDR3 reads TGTGCCAGCTCACCCTTAACTAACTATGGCTACACCTTC.